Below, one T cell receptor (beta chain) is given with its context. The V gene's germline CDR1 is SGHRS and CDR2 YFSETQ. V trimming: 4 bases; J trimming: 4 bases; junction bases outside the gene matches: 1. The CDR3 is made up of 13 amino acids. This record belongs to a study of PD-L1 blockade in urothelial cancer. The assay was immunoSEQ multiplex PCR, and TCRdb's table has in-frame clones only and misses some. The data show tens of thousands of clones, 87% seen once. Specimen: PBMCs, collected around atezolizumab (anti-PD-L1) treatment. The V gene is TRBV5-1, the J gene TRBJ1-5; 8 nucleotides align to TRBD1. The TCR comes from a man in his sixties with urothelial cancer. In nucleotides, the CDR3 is TGCGCCAGCAGCCGACAGGGGAATCAGCCCCAGCATTTT. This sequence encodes CASSRQGNQPQHF.